The 30 T cell receptor beta chains listed next were all sequenced from one sample in a study of T cell responses to AZD1222 COVID-19 vaccine (dated by TCRdb to the early 2020s). Libraries were built with the immunoSEQ multiplex PCR assay. The table was pulled from immuneACCESS by TCRdb, which kept in-frame rearrangements only. Such tables lose some clones; where checked, under half of the loss comes from unresolved V genes, and the rest has no known cause. The sample data list roughly 100,000 clones, and around 92% of these were observed just once. The top ten clonotypes cover roughly 44% of the sample. The sample's time point label, in plain terms: baseline before first vaccination. The specimen comprised peripheral blood, sampled on day 0 of AZD1222 vaccination. The receptors here all came from an adult in good health.

The chain combines TRBV27 with TRBJ2-2; 7 positions agree with TRBD2. Trimming cost V 8 bases and J 4 bases; bases outside gene matches: 10. The germline V gene has CDR1 MNHEY and CDR2 SMNVEV (reference sequence). The CDR3 extends over 15 amino acids. The CDR3 loop reads CASLGYREGTGELFF. The CDR3 bases are TGTGCCAGCCTCGGGTATAGGGAGGGCACCGGGGAGCTGTTTTTT.

The chain uses TRBV3-1 (or the pseudogene TRBV3-2) and TRBJ1-2; perhaps TRBD1 as D (5 bases). The V gene lost 4 bases and the J gene lost 8 bases, with 17 bases spanning the gap. The germline CDR1 and CDR2 sequences are LGHDT and YNNKEL (reference sequence). This CDR3 comprises 14 residues. The CDR3 DNA follows: TGTGCCAGCAGCCCATCCGGGACCGCGGACGGCTACACCTTC. Protein sequence: CASSPSGTADGYTF.

This clone was counted ten times or more. This chain uses TRBV7-9 with TRBJ2-1; tentatively, D is TRBD1 (5 bases). Per the germline V gene, CDR1 is SEHNR and CDR2 is FQNEAQ (reference sequence). Trimming removed 4 bases at V and 1 base at J, with 11 bases between. CDR3 length equals 15 residues. CDR3 DNA: TGTGCCAGCAGCTCTCGGCGGACATCCTACAATGAGCAGTTCTTC. Its protein product is CASSSRRTSYNEQFF. The variable domain in full, with the rest retrieved from reference TRBV7-9 and TRBJ2-1, is DTGVSQNPRHKITKRGQNVTFRCDPISEHNRLYWYRQTLGQGPEFLTYFQNEAQLEKSRLLSDRFSAERPKGSFSTLEIQRTEQGDSAMYLCASSSRRTSYNEQFFGPGTRLTVL.

V gene TRBV30 combines with J gene TRBJ2-5; a possible D gene is TRBD1 (5 bases). Per the germline V gene, CDR1 is GTSNPN and CDR2 is SVGIG (reference sequence). Trimming pared 1 base from V and 5 bases from J, leaving 8 bases between. CDR3 length equals 12 residues. This CDR3 is CAWSASGETQYF. The CDR3, as DNA: TGTGCCTGGAGTGCATCAGGGGAGACCCAGTACTTC. Based on the CDR3 plus reference TRBV30 and TRBJ2-5, the full variable domain is SQTIHQWPATLVQPVGSPLSLECTVEGTSNPNLYWYRQAAGRGLQLLFYSVGIGQISSEVPQNLSASRPQDRQFILSSKKLLLSDSGFYLCAWSASGETQYFGPGTRLLVL.

The CDR3 loop is CASSWGEYRGRQETQYF. The DNA for the CDR3 is TGCGCCAGCAGCTGGGGGGAGTACCGGGGTAGGCAAGAGACCCAGTACTTC. The chain combines TRBV5-1 with TRBJ2-5; a weak D match, TRBD2 (6 bases). V gave up 3 bases and J gave up 2 bases, with 20 bases separating them. There are 17 residues in the CDR3. CDR1 SGHRS and CDR2 YFSETQ come from the germline V gene.

The chain is built from TRBV10-3 and TRBJ2-1; TRBD2 aligns across 9 bases. Per germline, CDR1 ENHRY and CDR2 SYGVKD. V lost 4 bases, J lost 0 bases, and 7 bases stayed unmatched. The length of the CDR3 is 17 residues. The CDR3 sequence is CAISGRAGGPSYNEQFF. As DNA, the CDR3 is TGTGCCATCAGTGGGCGAGCGGGAGGCCCCTCCTACAATGAGCAGTTCTTC.

This chain uses TRBV19 with TRBJ1-2; 8 nucleotides line up with TRBD1. CDR3 length equals 15 residues. J gave up 7 bases and V 1 base, and 8 bases lay outside the gene matches. The germline CDR1 and CDR2 sequences are LNHDA and SQIVND (reference sequence). The CDR3 region has the DNA TGTGCCAGTAGTATAGTCGGGACAGGAGGGCCTGGCTACACCTTC. Translating it yields CASSIVGTGGPGYTF.

The chain is built from TRBV7-2 and TRBJ1-2; 7 positions match TRBD1. This CDR3 is built from 14 residues. The V and J ends lost 4 bases and 4 bases, in that order; junction bases with no gene match: 6. Germline V gene lookup returns CDR1 SGHTA and CDR2 FQGNSA. DNA of the CDR3: TGTGCCAGCAGCTCACAGGGGTTTATCTATGGCTACACCTTC. It yields the protein CASSSQGFIYGYTF.

The J gene is TRBJ1-2, the V gene TRBV2; D is perhaps TRBD1 (5 bases). The CDR3 spans 13 residues. Trimming removed 6 bases from V and 8 bases from J, with 16 bases in between. Germline V gives CDR1 SNHLY, CDR2 FYNNEI. The CDR3 is CASSADSLLGYTF. DNA of the CDR3: TGTGCCAGCAGCGCCGACAGCCTATTGGGCTACACCTTC.

The chain has TRBV7-6 and TRBJ2-3; the D gene is possibly TRBD1 (5 bases). Deletions cut 5 bases from V and 5 bases from J, with 11 bases between. From germline, CDR1 is SGHVS and CDR2 FNYEAQ. The length of the CDR3 is 13 residues. CDR3 coding DNA: TGTGCCAGCAGCCCCGGACATTTAGATACGCAGTATTTT. Residues: CASSPGHLDTQYF. Filled out from reference TRBV7-6 and TRBJ2-3, the complete variable domain reads GAGVSQSPRYKVTKRGQDVALRCDPISGHVSLYWYRQALGQGPEFLTYFNYEAQQDKSGLPNDRFSAERPEGSISTLTIQRTEQRDSAMYRCASSPGHLDTQYFGPGTRLTVL.

The chain has TRBV29-1 and TRBJ2-7; TRBD1 might be the D (6 bases). The CDR3 consists of 15 residues. Germline loops: CDR1 SQVTM, CDR2 ANQGSEA. V was cut by 0 bases and J by 0 bases, with 12 bases left in between. This CDR3 reads CSVEEADRGSYEQYF. Here the CDR3 DNA reads TGCAGCGTTGAAGAGGCGGACAGAGGCTCCTACGAGCAGTACTTC.

The rearrangement joins TRBV5-4 to TRBJ2-2, with 13 bases matching TRBD2. J gave up 1 base and V 0 bases, and 3 bases lay outside the gene matches. The CDR3 is 18 amino acids. Germline V gene lookup returns CDR1 SGHNT and CDR2 YYREEE (reference sequence). CDR3 DNA sequence: TGTGCCAGCAGCTTGGAGACTAGCGGGAGGCGGAACACCGGGGAGCTGTTTTTT. Protein: CASSLETSGRRNTGELFF.

The chain uses TRBV3-1 (or the pseudogene TRBV3-2) and TRBJ1-4, with 8 bases lining up with TRBD1. V lost 4 bases and J lost 8; bases outside the gene matches: 9. Germline CDR1 LGHDT, CDR2 YNNKEL (reference sequence). This CDR3 spans 15 amino acids. CDR3 DNA sequence: TGTGCCAGCAGCCCCTTTCAGGGGGCTGGCGAAAAACTGTTTTTT. Translating gives CASSPFQGAGEKLFF.

The rearrangement joins TRBV27 to TRBJ2-7; 7 bases match TRBD1. Trimming at V came to 5 bases and at J to 3 bases, leaving 10 bases not matched to a gene. The CDR3 contains 15 residues. Germline loops: CDR1 MNHEY, CDR2 SMNVEV (reference sequence). DNA for the CDR3: TGTGCCAGCAGTACCCCTGGACAGGTCCGCTACGAGCAGTACTTC. Residues: CASSTPGQVRYEQYF.

The chain uses TRBV5-6 and TRBJ1-1, with D uncertain. CDR1 and CDR2 (germline): SGHDT, YYEEEE. CDR3 length: 14 amino acids. Trimming shortened V by 7 bases and J by 1 base, and 14 bases separated the two germline ends. CDR3 protein: CASGYGVGNTEAFF. As DNA, the CDR3 is TGTGCCAGCGGGTACGGGGTAGGGAACACTGAAGCTTTCTTT.

The chain has TRBV30 and TRBJ1-4; no clear D gene. The CDR3 runs to 13 residues. The germline V gene encodes CDR1 GTSNPN and CDR2 SVGIG (reference sequence). V lost 5 bases and J 7 bases, leaving 14 bases between the germline ends. CDR3 protein: CAWPDLVGEKLFF. In nucleotides, the CDR3 is TGTGCCTGGCCTGATCTGGTGGGTGAAAAACTGTTTTTT. Filled out from reference TRBV30 and TRBJ1-4, the complete variable domain reads SQTIHQWPATLVQPVGSPLSLECTVEGTSNPNLYWYRQAAGRGLQLLFYSVGIGQISSEVPQNLSASRPQDRQFILSSKKLLLSDSGFYLCAWPDLVGEKLFFGSGTQLSVL.

J is TRBJ1-5 and V is TRBV19, with TRBD1 identical over 10 bases. Germline values: CDR1 LNHDA, CDR2 SQIVND (reference sequence). The V segment lost 5 bases and the J segment 4 bases; nucleotides outside the gene matches: 5. This CDR3 has 15 residues. Here the CDR3 DNA reads TGTGCCAGTAGTCCCGACAGGGGGCAAAATCAGCCCCAGCATTTT. Its protein product is CASSPDRGQNQPQHF.

The rearrangement joins TRBV3-1 (or the pseudogene TRBV3-2) to TRBJ2-1, with 8 bases lining up with TRBD2. Trimming removed 2 bases from V and 4 bases from J; junction bases left unmatched: 7. The germline V gene has CDR1 LGHDT and CDR2 YNNKEL (reference sequence). The CDR3 totals 16 residues. DNA for the CDR3: TGTGCCAGCAGCCAAAGGGGCGGGAGGCCATACAATGAGCAGTTCTTC. Translating gives CASSQRGGRPYNEQFF.

V usage is TRBV12-5 and J usage is TRBJ2-5; 11 nucleotides agree with TRBD2. Germline CDR1 reads LGHNT; CDR2 reads FRNRAP. The length of the CDR3 is 13 residues. V lost 9 bases and J lost 13; bases outside the gene matches: 13. The CDR3: CASQTSGTPYVYF. The CDR3 region has the DNA TGTGCTAGCCAGACTAGCGGGACCCCCTATGTGTACTTC.

This clone came up a few times. The rearrangement uses TRBV30 and TRBJ1-2, with D unresolved. V gave up 4 bases and J gave up 8 bases, with 11 bases separating them. Germline-derived CDR1 and CDR2 are GTSNPN and SVGIG (reference sequence). This CDR3 is 11 amino acids long. DNA for the CDR3: TGTGCCTGGAAAGGGCTTGCCGGCTACACCTTC. This encodes CAWKGLAGYTF.

The chain joins TRBV24-1 to TRBJ2-7; possible D gene TRBD1, 5 bases. Per the germline V gene, CDR1 is KGHDR and CDR2 is SFDVKD. V was shortened by 6 bases and J by 4 bases, with 9 bases between the two germline ends. CDR3 length: 12 residues. The CDR3 DNA reads as TGTGCCACCAGTATGCAGGGTTACGAGCAGTACTTC. This sequence encodes CATSMQGYEQYF.

The rearrangement links TRBV11-3 to TRBJ2-2, with 9 bases matching TRBD1. CDR3 length equals 16 residues. Trimming cost V 3 bases and J 0 bases; bases outside gene matches: 2. Germline CDR1 reads SGHNT; CDR2 reads YENEEA. CDR3 sequence reads: CASSFGTGTNTGELFF. For the CDR3, the DNA is TGTGCCAGCAGCTTTGGGACAGGGACGAACACCGGGGAGCTGTTTTTT.

The V and J genes are TRBV13 and TRBJ2-7; possibly TRBD2 for D (6 bases). Trimming pared 0 bases from V and 5 bases from J, leaving 11 bases between. The CDR3 length is 14 residues. CDR1 is PRHDT and CDR2 is FYEKMQ in the germline V gene (reference sequence). CDR3 in amino acids: CASSLGGSNHEQYF. Here the CDR3 DNA reads TGTGCCAGCAGCTTAGGCGGGAGTAACCACGAGCAGTACTTC.

This sequence joins TRBV29-1 and TRBJ2-7, with D hard to call. Per the germline V gene, CDR1 is SQVTM and CDR2 is ANQGSEA. CDR3 length: 13 residues. The ends were cut back, 7 bases at V and 0 bases at J, with 13 bases in the middle. In DNA, the CDR3 is TGCAGCGCCGAAACCTCTGCCTCCTACGAGCAGTACTTC. Protein sequence: CSAETSASYEQYF.

The sample holds one count of this clone. CDR3 loop: CSVVPQGDEKLFF. CDR3 DNA sequence: TGCAGCGTTGTCCCCCAGGGGGACGAAAAACTGTTTTTT. This rearrangement joins TRBV29-1 to TRBJ1-4; 7 bases align to TRBD1. With 4 bases clipped from V and 8 bases from J, the junction kept 7 bases outside the gene matches. The CDR3 has 13 amino acids. The germline CDR1 and CDR2 sequences are SQVTM and ANQGSEA.

V usage is TRBV19 and J usage is TRBJ1-4, with 10 positions matching TRBD1. The germline V gene encodes CDR1 LNHDA and CDR2 SQIVND (reference sequence). This CDR3 contains 14 residues. Unmatched junction bases numbered 2, after V lost 4 bases and J lost 6 bases. The CDR3 DNA is TGTGCCAGTAGTACCGGACAGGGGGATGAAAAACTGTTTTTT. It codes for CASSTGQGDEKLFF.

The rearrangement uses TRBV24-1 and TRBJ1-1, with D uncertain. This CDR3 comprises 14 residues. V was cut by 7 bases and J by 1 base, with 12 bases left in between. Germline V gives CDR1 KGHDR, CDR2 SFDVKD. The DNA of the CDR3 is TGTGCCACCAGCGGAGGCCGTCCGAACACTGAAGCTTTCTTT. Translation: CATSGGRPNTEAFF.

In this sample, this clone turned up once. V usage is TRBV9 and J usage is TRBJ1-1; TRBD1 agrees at 7 bases. The CDR3 extends over 13 amino acids. V lost 2 bases, J lost 7 bases, and 5 bases stayed unmatched. From germline, CDR1 is SGDLS and CDR2 YYNGEE. The CDR3 reads CASSVTGAGEAFF. CDR3 DNA: TGTGCCAGCAGCGTCACAGGGGCCGGTGAAGCTTTCTTT.

The rearrangement uses TRBV27 and TRBJ1-3, with a weak D call TRBD1 (5 bases). The CDR3 has 15 amino acids. The V and J ends lost 8 bases and 0 bases respectively, with 14 bases between them. Germline V gene lookup returns CDR1 MNHEY and CDR2 SMNVEV (reference sequence). The CDR3 region is CASETGVLSGNTIYF. CDR3 bases: TGTGCCAGCGAAACAGGAGTCCTCTCTGGAAACACCATATATTTT.

The chain is built from TRBV19 and TRBJ2-3; D gene unclear. CDR3 length: 14 residues. From germline, CDR1 is LNHDA and CDR2 SQIVND (reference sequence). Trimming stripped 2 bases from V and 2 bases from J, with 8 bases between. The CDR3 sequence is CASSITLSTDTQYF. Here the CDR3 DNA reads TGTGCCAGTAGTATAACCCTCTCCACAGATACGCAGTATTTT.